The next 10 T cell receptor beta chains were all read from a single sample in a study of cytomegalovirus exposure and HLA in healthy donors. PCR amplification relied on 60 Vbeta primers (plus 13 Jbeta primers). This table comes from immunoSEQ multiplex PCR, and its TCRdb copy is limited to in-frame clones, with some not included. Found here are about 43,000 clones, under 70% of them singletons; the top ten hold 12%. The specimen sequenced was PBMCs. The receptor set was obtained from a man in his 60s in good health and CMV-seropositive.

CDR3 coding DNA: TGCGCCAGCAGCCAAGATCGTTGGGCAGGGGGGAATTCACCCCTCCACTTT. Protein product: CASSQDRWAGGNSPLHF. This chain connects TRBV4-1 to TRBJ1-6; TRBD1 matches at 7 bases. V trimming: 0 bases; J trimming: 7 bases; junction bases outside the gene matches: 9. The CDR3 length is 17 residues. Germline CDR1 reads MGHRA; CDR2 reads YSYEKL.

This rearrangement joins TRBV5-4 to TRBJ1-5; 7 positions match TRBD1. The junction had 8 bases not matched to a gene; V was cut back by 4 bases and J by 4 bases. Germline CDR1 reads SGHNT; CDR2 reads YYREEE (reference sequence). CDR3 length: 15 residues. The CDR3 DNA reads TGTGCCAGCAGCCGGACAACAGGGGCTAATCAGCCCCAGCATTTT. It yields the protein CASSRTTGANQPQHF.

The chain links TRBV29-1 to TRBJ2-7, with 12 positions matching TRBD2. The germline V gene has CDR1 SQVTM and CDR2 ANQGSEA. With 2 bases clipped from V and 3 bases from J, the junction kept 2 bases outside the gene matches. The CDR3 runs 14 residues. CDR3 nucleotides: TGCAGCGTTGAACTAGCGGGGGGGTTCTACGAGCAGTACTTC. Its translation is CSVELAGGFYEQYF.

This chain links TRBV28 with TRBJ2-1; D perhaps matches TRBD2 (5 bases). This CDR3 is built from 14 residues. V was trimmed by 7 bases and J by 2 bases, leaving 12 bases between them. Germline assignment: CDR1 MDHEN and CDR2 SYDVKM. The CDR3 here is CASTRLAAYNEQFF. CDR3 sequence (DNA): TGTGCCAGCACTCGGCTAGCAGCCTACAATGAGCAGTTCTTC.

This clone was counted a single time. The rearrangement uses TRBV6-5 and TRBJ1-5, with D maybe TRBD1 (5 bases). Germline V gives CDR1 MNHEY, CDR2 SVGAGI. CDR3 length: 15 amino acids. The germline V and J ends were trimmed by 0 bases and 3 bases, with 9 bases remaining between them. As DNA, the CDR3 is TGTGCCAGCAGTTACTCAGCAGGGTTCAATCAGCCCCAGCATTTT. This gives the protein CASSYSAGFNQPQHF.

This chain connects TRBV18 to TRBJ1-2; possible D gene TRBD1, 5 bases. V was cut by 0 bases and J by 2 bases, with 13 bases left in between. This CDR3 is 16 amino acids long. Germline-derived CDR1 and CDR2 are KGHSH and LQKENI. The CDR3 DNA is TGTGCCAGCTCACCACCAGACAGAAGTAGCAACTATGGCTACACCTTC. Its protein product is CASSPPDRSSNYGYTF.

In nucleotides, the CDR3 is TGTGCCAGCAGTGAGGCGGGACAGGGGGCGTGGGAGCAGTACTTC. Residues: CASSEAGQGAWEQYF. V usage is TRBV6-1 and J usage is TRBJ2-7, with 12 bases that match TRBD1. Germline V gene lookup returns CDR1 MNHNS and CDR2 SASEGT. This CDR3 region has 15 residues. Trimming removed 3 bases from V and 7 bases from J; junction bases left unmatched: 7.

The chain is built from TRBV7-3 and TRBJ2-1; D is perhaps TRBD2 (5 bases). The CDR3 is 15 residues long. Per the germline V gene, CDR1 is SGHTA and CDR2 is FQGTGA. The V end lost 0 bases, the J end lost 5 bases, and 11 bases lay between the germline ends. In DNA form, the CDR3 reads TGTGCCAGCAGCTTAACTGGCAGCGGAAACAATGAGCAGTTCTTC. This sequence encodes CASSLTGSGNNEQFF.

This clone was counted a few times. This chain connects TRBV6-5 to TRBJ2-3; 9 positions agree with TRBD1. From germline, CDR1 is MNHEY and CDR2 SVGAGI. The CDR3 loop spans 13 amino acids. The junction had 1 base not matched to a gene; V was cut back by 6 bases and J by 3 bases. This chain's CDR3 is CASSDRGTDTQYF. DNA of the CDR3: TGTGCCAGCAGCGACAGGGGGACAGATACGCAGTATTTT.

This chain connects TRBV25-1 to TRBJ2-1; a weak D match, TRBD2 (5 bases). Looked up from germline, CDR1 is MGHDK and CDR2 is SYGVNS. The CDR3 runs 14 residues. V shed 4 bases and J shed 11 bases, with 18 bases lying between them. For the CDR3, the DNA is TGTGCCAGCAGTGCTTCCCCGCGGGCGTCTCAGCAGTTCTTC. It is translated as CASSASPRASQQFF. Using reference TRBV25-1 and TRBJ2-1 for the parts outside the CDR3, the full variable domain is EADIYQTPRYLVIGTGKKITLECSQTMGHDKMYWYQQDPGMELHLIHYSYGVNSTEKGDLSSESTVSRIRTEHFPLTLESARPSHTSQYLCASSASPRASQQFFGPGTRLTVL.